This T cell receptor beta chain was recorded in a study of beta chain features in type 1 diabetes (dated 2018 in TCRdb). The study in broad terms: Mean age, gender distribution, total cell number and subset yield did not differ between patients and healthy donors. Across all samples, approximately 100 million sorted cells were examined, and cell number per subset correlated strongly with RNA yield. The study compared the TCRB repertoires of sorted circulating CD4+ T cell subsets in recently diagnosed type 1 diabetes patients with those in matched healthy donors. Naive and central memory subsets were obtained from all 30 or so donors, but regulatory and stem cell-like memory subsets were isolated from only 8 patients and roughly eight healthy donors.

Measured from the cysteine to the phenylalanine, the CDR3 is 10 residues long. The DNA shown is the 30-base CDR3, in frame from base 1. Relative to germline, V is 6 bases shorter and J is 8 bases shorter, with 8 bases between their ends. CDR1 and CDR2 are drawn from the germline V gene (reference sequence): DFQATT, SNEGSKA. This clone was seen more than once but under ten times. The antigen it binds to is not known. Base qualities were left out, and no much larger clone turns up one base away. A single peripheral blood draw of about 116 mL on average was collected from each donor into heparinised tubes. Naive, central memory, regulatory and stem cell-like memory CD4+ T cells were sorted on a BD FACSAria II using a panel including CD45RO, CCR7, CD25, CD127, CD95 and CD27. All sorted populations exceeded 95% purity. Right away, PBMCs were isolated by Lymphoprep density gradient centrifugation and were stained directly, with no culture step. So that batch effects would be minimized, each experiment stained and sorted samples in pairs, pairing one healthy donor with one patient.

The entire isolated RNA was reverse transcribed using the High Capacity cDNA Reverse Transcription Kit, and thus expressed TCRB transcripts were sequenced. Naive, central memory and regulatory T cell samples underwent deep immunoSEQ sequencing, averaging approximately 3.5 million total reads per sample. After sorted cells were lysed in RLT buffer, RNA was extracted with DNase-treated RNeasy Micro or Mini kits, with the choice depending on cell number. To prevent cross-contamination, every cell subset was processed on its own, while patient and healthy donor samples were processed together. Using the immunoSEQ multiplex PCR, TCRB sequences were amplified from cDNA into 87-bp fragments spanning the CDR3 region. Amplicons were sequenced on the Illumina HiSeq platform. The paper's data handling went like this. PCR bias was computationally corrected using synthetic template baselines, reads within Hamming distance 2 were collapsed, and singletons that could not be merged were discarded. Reads were aligned against IMGT to assign V, D and J genes, CDR3 length and insertions or deletions at six rearrangement sites. Clonotype counts were normalized to sorted cell number within each subset before computing true diversity and Gini coefficients with the tcR R package. The overlap coefficient, calculated on TCRB nucleotide sequences, was used to measure repertoire sharing. As a proxy for the pre-selection repertoire, out-of-frame TCRB sequences from naive cells were analyzed. TCRdb carries this immuneACCESS record with in-frame sequences only. Its versions omit some clonotypes, under half of them owing to an unresolved V gene in the studies checked, with the rest unexplained. V and J calls and clone size follow that table, whereas D and trimming were derived from the DNA. Counted in this sample were under 850,000 clones; around an eighth of them appeared once. Less than 0.025% of the sample belongs to the ten largest clones.

Findings and caveats that apply to the study as a whole: In all four CD4+ subsets, TCRB CDR3 length was moderately but significantly shorter in type 1 diabetes patients. Shorter templates might be favored by PCR, yet because patient and control samples were amplified and corrected together, any such skew would affect both groups equally. Patients with type 1 diabetes made fewer insertions and deleted more nucleotides at VDJ recombination sites, implying thymic rearrangement abnormalities. Only small numbers of individuals were included in the HLA sub-analyses, which left unresolved whether HLA type had any influence on TCRB rearrangement. Because cDNA was sequenced instead of genomic DNA, activated cells with high expression could be over-represented, although the groups did not differ in activation or CD3 levels. Naive, central memory and regulatory TCRB repertoires appeared to be more similar among patients than among healthy donors.

What was sequenced was naive CD4+ T cells from blood. The sample's cell subset or site, from its label and the paper: true naive CD4+ T cells. The V and J genes are TRBV20-1 and TRBJ1-3; the D gene is possibly TRBD1, with 6 bases matching. The source is a man younger than 35 with type 1 diabetes. The CDR3 protein is CSAGGDTIYF. The DNA sequence is given as TGCAGTGCGGGGGGCGACACCATATATTTT.